The 15 T cell receptor beta chains in this list originate from one sample, sequenced in a study of T cell responses to AZD1222 COVID-19 vaccine. The method was immunoSEQ multiplex PCR; TCRdb's version includes in-frame clones alone and lacks a portion of them. The table shows some 130,000 clones, with 90% to 95% occurring only once. This sample comprised peripheral blood, obtained 28 days after the second AZD1222 dose. The receptors originated from an adult who received the AZD1222 COVID-19 vaccine.

This rearrangement joins TRBV5-1 to TRBJ2-5, with 7 bases lining up with TRBD2. The trim removed 6 bases at V and 4 bases at J, leaving 9 bases unmatched. This CDR3 region has 14 residues. The germline CDR1 and CDR2 sequences are SGHRS and YFSETQ. CDR3 protein: CASTEGGRGETQYF. CDR3 in DNA: TGCGCCAGCACCGAGGGAGGGCGCGGAGAGACCCAGTACTTC.

This sequence joins TRBV11-3 and TRBJ2-2; D uncertain. V shed 5 bases and J shed 3 bases, with 10 bases lying between them. Germline lookup yields CDR1 SGHNT and CDR2 YENEEA. The length of the CDR3 is 14 residues. CDR3 in DNA: TGTGCCAGCAGCCCGAGAAGTTACACCGGGGAGCTGTTTTTT. As protein: CASSPRSYTGELFF. Together with reference TRBV11-3 and TRBJ2-2, the CDR3 gives the full variable domain: EAGVVQSPRYKIIEKKQPVAFWCNPISGHNTLYWYLQNLGQGPELLIRYENEEAVDDSQLPKDRFSAERLKGVDSTLKIQPAELGDSAVYLCASSPRSYTGELFFGEGSRLTVL.

V gene TRBV4-2 combines with J gene TRBJ2-3, with TRBD2 matching over 11 bases. CDR1 and CDR2 from the germline V gene are LGHNA and YNFKEQ. V was pared by 0 bases and J by 5 bases, with 7 bases of the junction left unmatched. The CDR3 has 17 amino acids. The CDR3: CASSQDDGTSGGDTQYF. The DNA for the CDR3 is TGTGCCAGCAGCCAAGACGACGGGACTAGCGGTGGAGATACGCAGTATTTT.

The chain couples TRBV7-3 to TRBJ2-1; 8 bases line up with TRBD2. Germline CDR1 and CDR2: SGHTA and FQGTGA. There are 16 residues in the CDR3. V was clipped by 5 bases and J by 0 bases; unmatched bases: 6. The CDR3 bases are TGTGCCAGCAGCCTCTCCGGGACTAGCTCCTACAATGAGCAGTTCTTC. Protein product: CASSLSGTSSYNEQFF. Full variable domain (rest looked up from reference TRBV7-3 and TRBJ2-1): GAGVSQTPSNKVTEKGKYVELRCDPISGHTALYWYRQSLGQGPEFLIYFQGTGAADDSGLPNDRFFAVRPEGSVSTLKIQRTERGDSAVYLCASSLSGTSSYNEQFFGPGTRLTVL.

V gene TRBV4-1 combines with J gene TRBJ1-6; D is ambiguous. This CDR3 is 14 amino acids long. Trimming pared 4 bases from V and 8 bases from J, leaving 12 bases between. The germline CDR1 and CDR2 sequences are MGHRA and YSYEKL. The CDR3 loop reads CASSPTRTDSPLHF. CDR3 DNA sequence: TGCGCCAGCAGCCCGACTCGGACGGATTCACCCCTCCACTTT.

The rearrangement joins TRBV7-9 to TRBJ2-1; D is uncertain. Germline V CDR1 and CDR2: SEHNR, FQNEAQ (reference sequence). The V end lost 5 bases, the J end lost 9 bases, and 11 bases lay between the germline ends. The CDR3 length is 12 residues. CDR3 sequence (DNA): TGTGCCAGCAGCCTAGGCACGGTTGAGCAGTTCTTC. As protein: CASSLGTVEQFF. The whole variable domain, filled in from reference TRBV7-9 and TRBJ2-1, reads DTGVSQNPRHKITKRGQNVTFRCDPISEHNRLYWYRQTLGQGPEFLTYFQNEAQLEKSRLLSDRFSAERPKGSFSTLEIQRTEQGDSAMYLCASSLGTVEQFFGPGTRLTVL.

V usage is TRBV20-1 and J usage is TRBJ1-6; D is ambiguous. The CDR3 is 15 residues long. The V gene lost 3 bases and the J gene lost 7 bases, with 16 bases spanning the gap. The V gene's germline CDR1 is DFQATT and CDR2 SNEGSKA (reference sequence). CDR3 region: CSASSGKLRNSPLHF. DNA of the CDR3: TGCAGTGCTAGTTCCGGAAAGTTAAGGAATTCACCCCTCCACTTT.

The V and J genes are TRBV7-2 and TRBJ1-2; possible D gene TRBD1, 6 bases. The germline V gene encodes CDR1 SGHTA and CDR2 FQGNSA. CDR3 length equals 15 residues. V was pared by 1 base and J by 4 bases, with 13 bases between. This CDR3 is CASSLGRGKFYGYTF. The CDR3 DNA is TGTGCCAGCAGCTTAGGCAGGGGTAAATTCTATGGCTACACCTTC.

The chain joins TRBV5-1 to TRBJ2-7, with D possibly being TRBD2 (6 bases). CDR1 and CDR2 from the germline V gene are SGHRS and YFSETQ. The length of the CDR3 is 14 residues. The V end lost 2 bases, the J end lost 2 bases, and 11 bases lay between the germline ends. The CDR3 sequence is CASSFAGTTYEQYF. CDR3 in DNA: TGCGCCAGCAGCTTCGCGGGGACCACCTACGAGCAGTACTTC.

The chain uses TRBV24-1 and TRBJ2-3, with D hard to call. Trimming removed 3 bases from V and 0 bases from J, with 6 bases in between. Looked up from germline, CDR1 is KGHDR and CDR2 is SFDVKD. The length of the CDR3 is 14 residues. The DNA for the CDR3 is TGTGCCACCAGTGATCTCGACAGCACAGATACGCAGTATTTT. Protein product: CATSDLDSTDTQYF.

Details on this clone: Other DNA sequences in this sample translate to the same CDR3. The genes are TRBV6-5 and TRBJ1-5; D not certain. This CDR3 has 15 residues. V shed 0 bases and J shed 1 base, with 7 bases lying between them. Germline loops: CDR1 MNHEY, CDR2 SVGAGI. The CDR3 protein is CASSYSSRSNQPQHF. DNA of the CDR3: TGTGCCAGCAGTTACTCGTCCAGAAGCAATCAGCCCCAGCATTTT.

The rearrangement joins TRBV6-5 to TRBJ1-1; 11 positions match TRBD1. Germline CDR1 is MNHEY and CDR2 is SVGAGI. V lost 5 bases, J lost 4 bases, and 3 bases stayed unmatched. CDR3 size: 14 residues. As DNA, the CDR3 is TGTGCCAGCAGTCTCGGGACAGGGGGCACTGAAGCTTTCTTT. It translates to CASSLGTGGTEAFF.

V usage is TRBV27 and J usage is TRBJ2-7, with D perhaps TRBD1 (5 bases). The CDR3 extends over 14 amino acids. Per the germline V gene, CDR1 is MNHEY and CDR2 is SMNVEV (reference sequence). Trimming removed 3 bases at V and 0 bases at J, with 9 bases between. The CDR3 protein is CASSFHRRSYEQYF. The CDR3 DNA is TGTGCCAGCAGTTTCCACAGGCGCTCCTACGAGCAGTACTTC.

This chain links TRBV7-2 with TRBJ2-5; tentatively, D is TRBD1 (5 bases). The CDR3 has 14 amino acids. The V end lost 5 bases, the J end lost 2 bases, and 12 bases lay between the germline ends. Looked up from germline, CDR1 is SGHTA and CDR2 is FQGNSA. The CDR3 is CASSIQGLQETQYF. The DNA of the CDR3 is TGTGCCAGCAGCATCCAGGGATTACAAGAGACCCAGTACTTC.

The rearrangement uses TRBV19 and TRBJ1-1; no reliable D call. The V and J ends lost 5 bases and 3 bases respectively, with 10 bases between them. Germline CDR1 and CDR2: LNHDA and SQIVND (reference sequence). The CDR3 consists of 13 residues. CDR3 DNA: TGTGCCAGTAGTTTTACCCGGGACACTGAAGCTTTCTTT. Protein: CASSFTRDTEAFF.